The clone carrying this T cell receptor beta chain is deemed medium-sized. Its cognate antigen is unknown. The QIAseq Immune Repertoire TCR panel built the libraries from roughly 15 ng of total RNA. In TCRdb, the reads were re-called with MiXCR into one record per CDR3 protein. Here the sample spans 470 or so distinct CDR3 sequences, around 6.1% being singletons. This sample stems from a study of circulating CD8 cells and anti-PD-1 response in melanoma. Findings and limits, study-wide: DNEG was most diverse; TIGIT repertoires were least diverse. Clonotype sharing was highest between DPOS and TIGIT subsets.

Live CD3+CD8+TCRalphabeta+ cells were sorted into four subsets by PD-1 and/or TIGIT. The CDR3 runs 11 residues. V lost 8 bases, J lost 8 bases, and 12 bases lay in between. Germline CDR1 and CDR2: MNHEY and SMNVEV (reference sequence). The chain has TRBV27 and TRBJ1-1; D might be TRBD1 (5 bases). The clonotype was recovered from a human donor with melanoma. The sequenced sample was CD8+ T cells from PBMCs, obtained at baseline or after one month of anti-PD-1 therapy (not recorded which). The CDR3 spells CASAQRGEAFF. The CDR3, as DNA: TGTGCCAGCGCTCAACGGGGGGAAGCTTTCTTT.